The 18 T cell receptor beta chains below all came from one sample that was sequenced in a study of regulatory T cells in long-lasting Graves disease. Time point noted: persistent/refractory GD, antithyroid drugs over 5 years with positive TRAb. From PBMCs, RNA was extracted and then used to make the TCR library. Arm-PCR with iRepertoire HTBI primers amplified the CDR3 regions for these TCR beta libraries. TCRdb itself ran the multiplex PCR reads through MiXCR, one entry per CDR3 protein. The sample carries about half a million distinct CDR3 sequences, 20% to 25% recorded once. The sample was peripheral blood mononuclear cells (PBMCs), taken when the disease was refractory, from a patient treated with antithyroid drugs. The source of these receptors is a female donor with Graves disease.

This clonotype has ten or more counts. As DNA, the CDR3 is TGTGCCAGCCAGATAGGGGCGAACTCCTACGAGCAGTACTTC. This encodes CASQIGANSYEQYF. The chain is built from TRBV28 and TRBJ2-7, with a weak D call TRBD1 (5 bases). Looked up from germline, CDR1 is MDHEN and CDR2 is SYDVKM. This CDR3 contains 14 residues. V gave up 8 bases and J gave up 0 bases, with 14 bases separating them.

This chain joins TRBV18 and TRBJ2-5, with D possibly called TRBD1 or TRBD2 (5 bases each). Germline CDR1 and CDR2: KGHSH and LQKENI. The CDR3 covers 15 residues. V was pared by 3 bases and J by 5 bases, with 16 bases between. The CDR3 nucleotides are TGTGCCAGCTCACCTTCCGGGACCCCCAGCGAGACCCAGTACTTC. Translating it yields CASSPSGTPSETQYF. The complete variable domain, with remaining parts taken from reference TRBV18 and TRBJ2-5, reads NAGVMQNPRHLVRRRGQEARLRCSPMKGHSHVYWYRQLPEEGLKFMVYLQKENIIDESGMPKERFSAEFPKEGPSILRIQQVVRGDSAAYFCASSPSGTPSETQYFGPGTRLLVL.

This clonotype has at least ten counts. The rearrangement uses TRBV6-1 and TRBJ1-2; a weak D match, TRBD1 (6 bases). Trimming removed 5 bases from V and 0 bases from J, with 13 bases in between. CDR1 MNHNS and CDR2 SASEGT come from the germline V gene. The CDR3 consists of 15 residues. The CDR3 sequence: CASSPRQVTNYGYTF. Here the CDR3 DNA reads TGTGCCAGCAGTCCGCGACAGGTTACTAACTATGGCTACACCTTC.

J is TRBJ1-1 and V is TRBV29-1; maybe TRBD1 (5 bases). V was clipped by 7 bases and J by 1 base, with 13 bases between them. This CDR3 comprises 13 residues. Germline CDR1 SQVTM, CDR2 ANQGSEA. The CDR3 nucleotides read TGCAGCGCGACTCTTGGGGGGAACACTGAAGCTTTCTTT. Protein: CSATLGGNTEAFF.

As for this clonotype: The junction departs from germline at one end; a sequencing error may be responsible. This chain connects TRBV7-2 to TRBJ2-7; 7 bases fit TRBD2. The length of the CDR3 is 14 residues. The germline V gene encodes CDR1 SGHTA and CDR2 FQGNSA. This CDR3 is CVSSPSGAASEQYF. The CDR3 nucleotides read TGTGTCAGCAGCCCGAGCGGGGCCGCCTCCGAGCAGTACTTC.

The gene calls are TRBV6-1 and TRBJ1-5, with TRBD1 matching 8 bases. CDR1 is MNHNS, CDR2 SASEGT, per germline. The V and J ends lost 7 bases and 9 bases, in that order; junction bases with no gene match: 5. The CDR3 consists of 12 residues. The CDR3 reads CASNRGVWPQHF. For the CDR3, the DNA is TGTGCCAGCAACAGGGGGGTCTGGCCCCAGCATTTT.

The table lists this clonotype with many counts. The rearrangement links TRBV11-2 to TRBJ1-2; tentative D call: TRBD1 (5 bases). V lost 5 bases and J 7 bases, leaving 14 bases between the germline ends. CDR1 is SGHAT, CDR2 FQNNGV, per germline. The CDR3 totals 13 residues. CDR3 in DNA: TGTGCCAGCAGCGCACAAGTTGGGGGTGGCTACACCTTC. Protein sequence: CASSAQVGGGYTF. Drawing the rest from reference TRBV11-2 and TRBJ1-2, the complete variable domain is EAGVAQSPRYKIIEKRQSVAFWCNPISGHATLYWYQQILGQGPKLLIQFQNNGVVDDSQLPKDRFSAERLKGVDSTLKIQPAKLEDSAVYLCASSAQVGGGYTFGSGTRLTVV.

This clonotype was counted many times. V is TRBV10-3 and J is TRBJ2-2, with D possibly being TRBD2 (6 bases). The CDR3 has 16 amino acids. Germline V gene data show CDR1 as ENHRY and CDR2 as SYGVKD. V lost 3 bases and J 0 bases, leaving 11 bases between the germline ends. The CDR3 sequence: CAISDQRDSNTGELFF. The CDR3, as DNA: TGTGCCATCAGTGATCAGAGGGACTCGAACACCGGGGAGCTGTTTTTT.

CDR3 sequence: CASSLSWASGTYNEQFF. The DNA for the CDR3 is TGTGCCAGCAGTTTATCATGGGCTAGCGGGACTTACAATGAGCAGTTCTTC. The chain has TRBV28 and TRBJ2-1; 9 nucleotides line up with TRBD2. The germline V gene encodes CDR1 MDHEN and CDR2 SYDVKM. The V and J ends lost 1 base and 4 bases, in that order; junction bases with no gene match: 8. CDR3 size: 17 residues.

This clonotype has a handful of counts. The V gene is TRBV5-1, the J gene TRBJ1-6; D gene ambiguous. CDR3 length: 15 amino acids. The V end lost 0 bases, the J end lost 14 bases, and 18 bases lay between the germline ends. Germline CDR1 reads SGHRS; CDR2 reads YFSETQ. Here the CDR3 reads CASSLDLRREATLHF. In nucleotides, the CDR3 is TGCGCCAGCAGCTTGGATCTAAGGAGAGAGGCCACCCTCCACTTT.

This clonotype was counted many times. The V and J genes are TRBV28 and TRBJ2-5; D is perhaps TRBD2 (6 bases). The V end was cut by 1 base, the J end by 3 bases, with 9 bases between. The CDR3 is 14 amino acids. Looked up from germline, CDR1 is MDHEN and CDR2 is SYDVKM. In DNA form, the CDR3 reads TGTGCCAGCAGTTTATTAGGGGAGGAAGAGACCCAGTACTTC. It codes for CASSLLGEEETQYF.

The genes are TRBV11-2 and TRBJ2-1, with 7 bases matching TRBD1. In germline, CDR1 is SGHAT, CDR2 FQNNGV. This CDR3 has 14 residues. Trimming cost V 6 bases and J 8 bases; bases outside gene matches: 10. Written as DNA, the CDR3 is TGTGCCAGCAGTTCTAGCAGGGGGAGACATGAGCAGTTCTTC. Translating it yields CASSSSRGRHEQFF.

This clonotype showed up many times. The gene calls are TRBV28 and TRBJ1-4; D call uncertain. The germline CDR1 and CDR2 sequences are MDHEN and SYDVKM. This CDR3 is built from 14 residues. The germline V and J ends were trimmed by 1 base and 7 bases, with 10 bases remaining between them. CDR3 amino acids: CASSLFFVFEKLFF. The CDR3 DNA reads as TGTGCCAGCAGTTTATTCTTCGTGTTTGAAAAACTGTTTTTT. The entire variable domain, with the rest obtained from reference TRBV28 and TRBJ1-4, is as follows: DVKVTQSSRYLVKRTGEKVFLECVQDMDHENMFWYRQDPGLGLRLIYFSYDVKMKEKGDIPEGYSVSREKKERFSLILESASTNQTSMYLCASSLFFVFEKLFFGSGTQLSVL.

There are many counts of this clonotype. V gene TRBV6-1 combines with J gene TRBJ1-5, with TRBD1 as a possible D gene (6 bases). In germline, CDR1 is MNHNS, CDR2 SASEGT. Trimming cost V 4 bases and J 6 bases, with 13 bases left between them. The CDR3 runs to 14 residues. The CDR3: CASSAGDPGQPQHF. DNA of the CDR3: TGTGCCAGCAGTGCAGGGGATCCGGGTCAGCCCCAGCATTTT.

This clonotype was counted many times. This chain uses TRBV7-2 with TRBJ1-5, with D possibly TRBD1 on 5 matching bases. Trimming removed 1 base from V and 6 bases from J, with 13 bases in between. This CDR3 spans 15 amino acids. Germline V gene lookup returns CDR1 SGHTA and CDR2 FQGNSA. CDR3 coding DNA: TGTGCCAGCAGCTTAGTTTCGGGGCAGGGTCAGCCCCAGCATTTT. It yields the protein CASSLVSGQGQPQHF.

The chain is built from TRBV7-3 and TRBJ2-3, with D perhaps matching TRBD2 (6 bases). The CDR3 extends over 14 amino acids. CDR1 SGHTA and CDR2 FQGTGA come from the germline V gene. Trimming took off 4 bases at V and 2 bases at J, with 10 bases between the two ends. The CDR3 region has the DNA TGTGCCAGCAGCTCCGGGAGATACACAGATACGCAGTATTTT. This translates into CASSSGRYTDTQYF.

This clonotype showed up many times. This rearrangement joins TRBV3-1 to TRBJ1-2; a weak D match, TRBD1 (6 bases). This CDR3 spans 13 amino acids. Per the germline V gene, CDR1 is LGHDT and CDR2 is YNNKEL (reference sequence). V was cut by 6 bases and J by 6 bases, with 14 bases left in between. Written as DNA, the CDR3 is TGTGCCAGCAGACCACAGGGAGTCGATGGCTACACCTTC. This codes for CASRPQGVDGYTF.

The CDR3 loop reads CASSRPNRESSEQYF. In nucleotides, the CDR3 is TGTGCCAGCAGTCGACCCAACCGGGAGAGCTCCGAGCAGTACTTC. The chain is built from TRBV6-2 or TRBV6-3 and TRBJ2-7, with a weak D call TRBD2 (6 bases). The CDR3 contains 15 residues. CDR1 MNHEY and CDR2 SVGEGT come from the germline V gene. Trimming took off 5 bases at V and 6 bases at J, with 20 bases between the two ends.